This entry lists 5 T cell receptor beta chains sequenced from one sample in a study of T cells in Graves' hyperthyroidism and ophthalmopathy. RNA transcripts yielded amplified TCR beta CDR3 regions. The HTBI primer set was used in a first-round RT-PCR of the TCR CDR3. TCRdb reprocessed the multiplex PCR reads with MiXCR, giving one entry per CDR3 protein. The table has more than 550,000 distinct CDR3 sequences, less than 45% seen once. Sequenced input: peripheral blood or thyroid tissue (not recorded which). The receptors originated from an adult man with Graves' disease, either hyperthyroidism or ophthalmopathy (not recorded which).

In regard to this clonotype: A clone one base away is much larger, so this may be a read error. The V call is TRBV29-1, the J call TRBJ1-4; the D is unclear. V gave up 1 base and J gave up 7 bases, with 10 bases separating them. Germline V gene lookup returns CDR1 SQVTM and CDR2 ANQGSEA. This CDR3 has 13 amino acids. This CDR3 reads CSVEGLEGEKLFF. In DNA, the CDR3 is TGCAGCGTTGAAGGTTTGGAGGGTGAAAAACTGTTTTTT.

This clonotype occurred many times. This chain uses TRBV10-2 with TRBJ1-6; TRBD1 agrees at 12 bases. Germline V gene lookup returns CDR1 WSHSY and CDR2 SAAADI. The CDR3 runs to 14 residues. The junction had 5 bases not matched to a gene; V was cut back by 8 bases and J by 9 bases. CDR3 bases: TGCGCCAGCGGGGACAGGGGGCTTGGTTCACCCCTCCACTTT. It is translated as CASGDRGLGSPLHF.

The chain couples TRBV20-1 to TRBJ1-1; a possible D gene is TRBD1 (5 bases). Germline V gives CDR1 DFQATT, CDR2 SNEGSKA (reference sequence). V lost 3 bases and J lost 1, with 12 bases in between. The length of the CDR3 is 14 residues. CDR3: CSASGDPRNTEAFF. Here the CDR3 DNA reads TGCAGTGCTAGTGGGGACCCCAGGAACACTGAAGCTTTCTTT.

Remarks on this clonotype: This may stem from a read error, because a much larger clone lies one nucleotide away. The J gene is TRBJ1-1, the V gene TRBV2; D remains ambiguous. Deletions cut 7 bases from V and 8 bases from J, with 11 bases between. There are 11 residues in the CDR3. From germline, CDR1 is SNHLY and CDR2 FYNNEI. CDR3 nucleotides: TGTGCCAGCATCGGCATCCGAGAAGCTTTCTTT. Translated, it gives CASIGIREAFF. The full variable domain, completed using reference TRBV2 and TRBJ1-1, is EPEVTQTPSHQVTQMGQEVILRCVPISNHLYFYWYRQILGQKVEFLVSFYNNEISEKSEIFDDQFSVERPDGSNFTLKIRSTKLEDSAMYFCASIGIREAFFGQGTRLTVV.

V is TRBV2 and J is TRBJ1-1; D remains unclear. CDR3 length: 13 amino acids. Trimming pared 8 bases from V and 4 bases from J, leaving 14 bases between. The germline CDR1 and CDR2 sequences are SNHLY and FYNNEI. The CDR3 is CASSPITATEAFF. CDR3 nucleotides: TGTGCCAGCTCACCAATCACAGCCACTGAAGCTTTCTTT.